The entry that follows covers one TCR beta chain sequence. The sample belongs to a study of control samples from healthy donors and cancer patients. The CDR3 runs to 15 residues. Trimming left V 2 bases short and J 1 base short, with 13 bases between. Per the germline V gene, CDR1 is SGHDT and CDR2 is YYEEEE. Clones were read by immunoSEQ multiplex PCR, and TCRdb kept only the in-frame ones, dropping some. The sample has fewer than 100,000 clones, about four fifths seen once. This sequence originates from a man in his sixties in good health. Input material: blood. The rearrangement joins TRBV5-6 to TRBJ2-7, with a possible D match to TRBD1 (6 bases). Here the CDR3 DNA reads TGTGCCAGCAGCTTCCCTGGGGGCAATTCCTACGAGCAGTACTTC. Protein sequence: CASSFPGGNSYEQYF.